This T cell receptor (beta chain) was retrieved from a study of blood T cell repertoires in COVID-19. A Seattle source enrolled patients during active infection and followed them longitudinally. Original processing methods: From reference gene primer amplification, estimates of nucleated cell counts were derived. Sequencing was performed with immunoSEQ multiplex PCR; in TCRdb, only in-frame clones are kept and a portion is missing. V, J and clone size are taken as reported in that table, and D and trimming were inferred from the DNA itself. The sample carries fewer than 300,000 clones, just over 90% recorded once. With 4 bases removed from V and 4 bases from J, the gap between germline ends came to 17 bases. The germline CDR1 and CDR2 sequences are SGHDT and YYEEEE. The CDR3 length is 15 residues.

The TCR originated in a woman between 25 and 40 years old with COVID-19, enrolled during active disease. Sequenced sample: peripheral blood. The chain uses TRBV5-6 and TRBJ1-2; D unclear. CDR3 coding DNA: TGTGCCAGCAGCCCAGGAAGTGACTACCTCTATGGCTACACCTTC. Its translation is CASSPGSDYLYGYTF. Variable domain in full (rest from reference TRBV5-6 and TRBJ1-2): DAGVTQSPTHLIKTRGQQVTLRCSPKSGHDTVSWYQQALGQGPQFIFQYYEEEERQRGNFPDRFSGHQFPNYSSELNVNALLLGDSALYLCASSPGSDYLYGYTFGSGTRLTVV.